The clone carrying this T cell receptor beta chain has only one observation. This sample is part of a study of blood T cell repertoires in COVID-19. For the study at large: There were acute and convalescent COVID-19 samples, and they came from the United States, Italy and Spain. In each case, the material was cDNA or gDNA derived from T cells, B-cell-depleted T cells, or PBMCs.

The V and J ends lost 3 bases and 3 bases respectively, with 23 bases between them. Germline V gives CDR1 MDHEN, CDR2 SYDVKM. The CDR3 is 18 amino acids. Repertoires were generated with immunoSEQ multiplex PCR, while TCRdb's copy carries only in-frame clones and drops some. The sample shows about 120,000 clones, about four fifths of them seen only once. This TCR was sampled from a man aged 60 to 69 with acute or convalescent COVID-19. This sequence joins TRBV28 and TRBJ1-2, with a tentative D call TRBD1 (5 bases). Sequencing was done on a sample of peripheral blood. The CDR3 bases are TGTGCCAGCAGTTTCAGGGTGAATAGGCCCGTAACTGACTATGGCTACACCTTC. It yields the protein CASSFRVNRPVTDYGYTF.